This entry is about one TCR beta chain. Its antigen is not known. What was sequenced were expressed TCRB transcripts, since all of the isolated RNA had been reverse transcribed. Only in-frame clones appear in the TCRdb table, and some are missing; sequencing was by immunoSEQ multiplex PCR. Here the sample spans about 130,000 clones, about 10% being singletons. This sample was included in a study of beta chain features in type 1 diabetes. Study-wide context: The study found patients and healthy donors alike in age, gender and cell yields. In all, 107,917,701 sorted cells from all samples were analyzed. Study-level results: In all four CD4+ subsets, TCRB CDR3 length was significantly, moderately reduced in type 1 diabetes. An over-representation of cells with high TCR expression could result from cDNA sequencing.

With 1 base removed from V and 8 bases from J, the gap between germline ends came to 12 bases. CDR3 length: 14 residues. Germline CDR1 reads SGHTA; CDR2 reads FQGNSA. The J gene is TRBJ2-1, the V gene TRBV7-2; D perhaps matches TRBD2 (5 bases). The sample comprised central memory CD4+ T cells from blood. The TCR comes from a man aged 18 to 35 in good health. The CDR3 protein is CASSLGGSVDEQFF. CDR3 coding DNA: TGTGCCAGCAGCTTAGGGGGTAGCGTCGATGAGCAGTTCTTC.